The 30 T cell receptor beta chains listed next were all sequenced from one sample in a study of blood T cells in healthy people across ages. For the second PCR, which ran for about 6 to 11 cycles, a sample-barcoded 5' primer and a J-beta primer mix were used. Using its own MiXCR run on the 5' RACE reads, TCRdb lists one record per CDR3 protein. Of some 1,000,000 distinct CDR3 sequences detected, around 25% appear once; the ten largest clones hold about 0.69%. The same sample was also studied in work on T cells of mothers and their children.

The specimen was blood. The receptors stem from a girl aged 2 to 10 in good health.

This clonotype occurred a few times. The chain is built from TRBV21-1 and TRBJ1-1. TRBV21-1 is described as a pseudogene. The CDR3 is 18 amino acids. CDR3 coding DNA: TGTGCCAGCAGCGCCGCTTCATCCGCTGGGCCCCTGAACACTGAAGCTTTCTTT. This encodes CASSAASSAGPLNTEAFF.

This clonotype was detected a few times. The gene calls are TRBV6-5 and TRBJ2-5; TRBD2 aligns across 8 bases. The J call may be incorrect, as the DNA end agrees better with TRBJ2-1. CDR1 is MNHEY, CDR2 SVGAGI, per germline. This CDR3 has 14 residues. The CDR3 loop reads CASSYAREGNEQFF. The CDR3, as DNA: TGTGCCAGCAGTTACGCACGGGAGGGTAATGAGCAGTTCTTC.

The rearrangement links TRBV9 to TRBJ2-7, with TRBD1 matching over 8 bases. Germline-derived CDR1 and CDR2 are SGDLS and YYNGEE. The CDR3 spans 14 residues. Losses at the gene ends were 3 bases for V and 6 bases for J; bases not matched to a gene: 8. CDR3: CASSGGQGGREQYF. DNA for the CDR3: TGTGCCAGCAGCGGCGGACAGGGCGGGCGCGAGCAGTACTTC.

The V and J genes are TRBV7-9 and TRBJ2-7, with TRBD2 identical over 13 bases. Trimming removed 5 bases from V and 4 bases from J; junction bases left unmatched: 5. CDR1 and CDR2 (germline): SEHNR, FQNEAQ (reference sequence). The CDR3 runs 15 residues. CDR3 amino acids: CASSPLAGGGYEQYF. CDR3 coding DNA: TGTGCCAGCAGCCCACTAGCGGGAGGGGGGTACGAGCAGTACTTC.

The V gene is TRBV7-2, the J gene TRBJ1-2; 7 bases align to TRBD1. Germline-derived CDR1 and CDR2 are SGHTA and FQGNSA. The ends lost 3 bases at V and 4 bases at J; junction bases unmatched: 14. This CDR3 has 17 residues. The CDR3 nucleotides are TGTGCCAGCAGCTTTCCCTCCTCAGACAGGGTGAGCTATGGCTACACCTTC. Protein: CASSFPSSDRVSYGYTF.

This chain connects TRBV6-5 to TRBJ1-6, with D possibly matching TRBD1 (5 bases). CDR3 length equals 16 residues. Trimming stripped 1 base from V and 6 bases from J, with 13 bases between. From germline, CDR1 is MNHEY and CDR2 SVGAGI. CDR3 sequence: CASSYLPGRSNSPLHF. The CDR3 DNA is TGTGCCAGCAGTTACTTACCGGGACGGTCTAATTCACCCCTCCACTTT.

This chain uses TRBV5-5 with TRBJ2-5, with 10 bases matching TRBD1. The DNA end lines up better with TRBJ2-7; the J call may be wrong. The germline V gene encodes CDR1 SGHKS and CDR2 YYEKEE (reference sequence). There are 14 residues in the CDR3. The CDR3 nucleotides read TGTGCCAGCACCAACTGGGACAGGGGCTACGAGCAGTACTTC. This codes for CASTNWDRGYEQYF.

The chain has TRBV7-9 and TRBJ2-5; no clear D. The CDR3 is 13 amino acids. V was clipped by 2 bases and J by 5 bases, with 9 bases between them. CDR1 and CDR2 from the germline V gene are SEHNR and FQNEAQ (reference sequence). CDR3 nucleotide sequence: TGTGCCAGCAGCTTAAGACATTTTGAGACCCAGTACTTC. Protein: CASSLRHFETQYF. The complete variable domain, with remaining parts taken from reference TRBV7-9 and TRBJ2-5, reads DTGVSQNPRHKITKRGQNVTFRCDPISEHNRLYWYRQTLGQGPEFLTYFQNEAQLEKSRLLSDRFSAERPKGSFSTLEIQRTEQGDSAMYLCASSLRHFETQYFGPGTRLLVL.

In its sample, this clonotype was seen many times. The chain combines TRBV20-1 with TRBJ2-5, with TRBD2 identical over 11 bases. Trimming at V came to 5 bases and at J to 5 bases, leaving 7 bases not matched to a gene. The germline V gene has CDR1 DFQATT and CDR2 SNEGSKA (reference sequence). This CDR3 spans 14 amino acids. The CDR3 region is CSADAGLAEETQYF. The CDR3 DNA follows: TGCAGTGCTGACGCGGGACTAGCGGAGGAGACCCAGTACTTC.

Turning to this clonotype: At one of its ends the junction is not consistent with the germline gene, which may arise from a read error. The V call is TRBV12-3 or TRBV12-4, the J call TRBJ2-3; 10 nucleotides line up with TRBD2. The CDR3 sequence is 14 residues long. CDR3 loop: CASNLAGDEDTRYF. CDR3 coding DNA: TGTGCCAGCAACCTAGCGGGGGATGAGGATACGCGGTATTTT.

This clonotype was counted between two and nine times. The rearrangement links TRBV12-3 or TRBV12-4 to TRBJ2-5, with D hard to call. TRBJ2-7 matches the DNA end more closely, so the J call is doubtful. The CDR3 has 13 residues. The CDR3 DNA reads TGTGCCAGCAGTTGGGAAAGGTCCTACGAGCAGTACTTC. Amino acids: CASSWERSYEQYF.

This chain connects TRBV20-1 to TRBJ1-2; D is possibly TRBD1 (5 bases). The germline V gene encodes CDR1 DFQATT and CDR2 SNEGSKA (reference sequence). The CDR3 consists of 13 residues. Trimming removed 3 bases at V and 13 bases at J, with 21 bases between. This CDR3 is CSASPDQRGSGTF. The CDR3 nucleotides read TGCAGTGCTAGTCCCGACCAAAGGGGATCGGGCACCTTC.

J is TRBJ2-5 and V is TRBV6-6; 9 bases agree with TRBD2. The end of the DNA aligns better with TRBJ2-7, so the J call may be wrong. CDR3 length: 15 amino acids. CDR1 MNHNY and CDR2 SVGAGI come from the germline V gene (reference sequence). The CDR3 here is CASSSQTSGIYEQYF. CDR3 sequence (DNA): TGTGCCAGCAGTTCCCAGACTAGCGGTATCTACGAGCAGTACTTC.

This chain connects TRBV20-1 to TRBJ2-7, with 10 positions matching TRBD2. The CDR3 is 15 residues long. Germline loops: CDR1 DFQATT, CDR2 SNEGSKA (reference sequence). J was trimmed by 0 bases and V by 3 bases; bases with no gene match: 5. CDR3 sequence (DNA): TGCAGTGCTAGCCCTCCTAGCGGGGGCTCCTACGAGCAGTACTTC. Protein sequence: CSASPPSGGSYEQYF.

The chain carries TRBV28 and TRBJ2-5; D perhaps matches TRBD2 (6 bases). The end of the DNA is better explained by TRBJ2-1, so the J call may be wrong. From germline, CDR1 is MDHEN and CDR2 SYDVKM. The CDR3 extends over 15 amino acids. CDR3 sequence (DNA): TGTGCCAGCAGCGAAATAGCGGACCATTACAATGAGCAGTTCTTC. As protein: CASSEIADHYNEQFF.

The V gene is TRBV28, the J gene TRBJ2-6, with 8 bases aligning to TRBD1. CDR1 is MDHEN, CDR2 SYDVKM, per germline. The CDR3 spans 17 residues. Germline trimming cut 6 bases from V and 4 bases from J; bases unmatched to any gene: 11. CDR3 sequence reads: CASSLPGQVAGANVLTF. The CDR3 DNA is TGTGCCAGCAGCCTACCGGGACAGGTAGCCGGGGCCAACGTCCTGACTTTC.

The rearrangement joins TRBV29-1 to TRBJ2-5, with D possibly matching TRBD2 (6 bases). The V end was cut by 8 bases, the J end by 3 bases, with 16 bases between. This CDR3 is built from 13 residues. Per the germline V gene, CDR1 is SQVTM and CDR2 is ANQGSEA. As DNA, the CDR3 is TGCAGCTGCTCCATTGGCGGGGAAGAGACCCAGTACTTC. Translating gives CSCSIGGEETQYF.

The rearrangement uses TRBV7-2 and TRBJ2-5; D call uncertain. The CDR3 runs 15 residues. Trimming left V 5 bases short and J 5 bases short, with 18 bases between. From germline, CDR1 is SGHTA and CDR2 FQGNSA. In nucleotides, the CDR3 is TGTGCCAGCAGCCTCCGCCGCAACGTTGTGGAGACCCAGTACTTC. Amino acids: CASSLRRNVVETQYF.

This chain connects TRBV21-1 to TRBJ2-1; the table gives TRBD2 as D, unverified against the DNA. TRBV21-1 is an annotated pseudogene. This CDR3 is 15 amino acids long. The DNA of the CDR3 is TGTGCCAGCAGCAATGTTAGCGGGAGGGCCAATGAGCAGTTCTTC. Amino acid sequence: CASSNVSGRANEQFF.

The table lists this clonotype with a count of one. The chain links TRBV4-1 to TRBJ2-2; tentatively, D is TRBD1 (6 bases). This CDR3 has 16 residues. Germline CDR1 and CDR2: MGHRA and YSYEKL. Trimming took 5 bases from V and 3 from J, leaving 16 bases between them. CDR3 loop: CASSERTGLDTGELFF. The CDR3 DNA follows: TGCGCCAGCAGCGAAAGAACAGGGTTGGACACCGGGGAGCTGTTTTTT.

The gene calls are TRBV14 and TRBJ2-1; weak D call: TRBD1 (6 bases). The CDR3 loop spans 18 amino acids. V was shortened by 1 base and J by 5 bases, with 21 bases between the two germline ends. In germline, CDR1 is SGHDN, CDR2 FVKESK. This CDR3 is CASSQVIILGRGNNEQFF. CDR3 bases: TGTGCCAGCAGCCAAGTTATTATTCTGGGCAGGGGAAACAATGAGCAGTTCTTC.

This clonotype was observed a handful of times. CDR3 coding DNA: TGTGCCAGCAGCTGGGGGGATAACCACAATAATGAGCAGTTCTTC. This codes for CASSWGDNHNNEQFF. V is TRBV7-9 and J is TRBJ2-1, with a possible D match to TRBD2 (6 bases). This CDR3 has 15 residues. The V end lost 4 bases, the J end lost 7 bases, and 17 bases lay between the germline ends. Germline V CDR1 and CDR2: SEHNR, FQNEAQ (reference sequence).

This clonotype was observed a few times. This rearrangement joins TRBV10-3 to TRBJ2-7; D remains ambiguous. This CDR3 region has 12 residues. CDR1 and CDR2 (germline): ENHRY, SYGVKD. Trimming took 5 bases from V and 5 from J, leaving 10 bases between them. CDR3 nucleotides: TGTGCCATCAGTCCGAAGGGTCACGAGCAGTACTTC. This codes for CAISPKGHEQYF.

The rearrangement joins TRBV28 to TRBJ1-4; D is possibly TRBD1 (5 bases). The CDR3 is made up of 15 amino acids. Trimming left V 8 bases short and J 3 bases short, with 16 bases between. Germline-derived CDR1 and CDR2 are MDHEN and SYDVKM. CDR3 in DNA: TGTGCCAGCGGGTCGGGGGGATCTGCTAATGAAAAACTGTTTTTT. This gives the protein CASGSGGSANEKLFF.

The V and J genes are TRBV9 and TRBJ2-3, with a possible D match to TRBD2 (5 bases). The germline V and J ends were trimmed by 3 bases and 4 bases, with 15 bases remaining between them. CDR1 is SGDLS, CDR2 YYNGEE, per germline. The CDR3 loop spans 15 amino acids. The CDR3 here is CASSEDSPRSDTQYF. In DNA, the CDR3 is TGTGCCAGCAGCGAGGACTCCCCAAGGTCAGATACGCAGTATTTT.

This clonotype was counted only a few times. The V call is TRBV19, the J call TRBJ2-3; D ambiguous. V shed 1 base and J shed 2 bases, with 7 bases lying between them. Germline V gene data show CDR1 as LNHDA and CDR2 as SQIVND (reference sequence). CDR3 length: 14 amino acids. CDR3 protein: CASSIVGSTDTQYF. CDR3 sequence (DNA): TGTGCCAGTAGTATAGTGGGTTCCACAGATACGCAGTATTTT.

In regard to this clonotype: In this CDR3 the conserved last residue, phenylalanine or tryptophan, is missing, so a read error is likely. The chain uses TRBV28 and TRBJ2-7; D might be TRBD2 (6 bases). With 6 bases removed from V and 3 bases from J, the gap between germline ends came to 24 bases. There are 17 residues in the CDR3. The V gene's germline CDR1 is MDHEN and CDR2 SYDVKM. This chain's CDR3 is CASSQAFVQGGGYEQYL. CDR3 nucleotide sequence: TGTGCCAGCAGCCAAGCCTTCGTCCAGGGAGGCGGCTACGAGCAGTACCTC.

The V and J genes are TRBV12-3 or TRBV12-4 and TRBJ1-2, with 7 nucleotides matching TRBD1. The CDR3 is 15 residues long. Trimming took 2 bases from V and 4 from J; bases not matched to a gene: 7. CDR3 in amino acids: CASSLNQGQIYGYTF. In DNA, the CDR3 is TGTGCCAGCAGTTTAAACCAGGGACAGATCTATGGCTACACCTTC.

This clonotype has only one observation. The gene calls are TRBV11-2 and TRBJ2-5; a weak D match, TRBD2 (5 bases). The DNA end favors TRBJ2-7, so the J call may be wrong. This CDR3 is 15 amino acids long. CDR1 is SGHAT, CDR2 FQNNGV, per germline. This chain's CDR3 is CASSPSPSGTYEQYF. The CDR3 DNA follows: TGTGCCAGCAGCCCCTCGCCCAGCGGAACCTACGAGCAGTACTTC.

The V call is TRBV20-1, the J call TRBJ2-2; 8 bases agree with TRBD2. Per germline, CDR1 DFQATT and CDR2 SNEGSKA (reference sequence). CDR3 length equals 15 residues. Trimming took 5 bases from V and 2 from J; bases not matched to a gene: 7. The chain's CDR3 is CSAPGLEKNTGELFF. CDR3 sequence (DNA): TGCAGTGCTCCGGGACTAGAAAAAAACACCGGGGAGCTGTTTTTT.